These 21 T cell receptor beta chains came from one sample sequenced in a study of a mutant IDH1 vaccine in newly diagnosed glioma. Stated time point: week 23, last vaccination. Vaccination used 300 ug of mutant IDH1 20-mer peptide per dose, with topical imiquimod. Using immunoSEQ multiplex PCR, the repertoire was profiled, and TCRdb retains in-frame clones only, with some absent. The data contain around 78,000 clones, 70% to 90% of them singletons. Antigens of these TCRs are unknown. The input for sequencing was PBMCs, taken from a glioma patient whose treatment included an IDH1 peptide vaccine. These receptors all stem from a young man with glioma. Some clones in this sample may be carry-over from other donors' samples.

The chain joins TRBV2 to TRBJ1-3; maybe TRBD1 (5 bases). Germline CDR1 SNHLY, CDR2 FYNNEI. With 7 bases removed from V and 2 bases from J, the gap between germline ends came to 12 bases. This CDR3 has 14 residues. In DNA form, the CDR3 reads TGTGCCAGCAAGTGGGAACAGGCTGGAAACACCATATATTTT. Amino acid sequence: CASKWEQAGNTIYF.

Concerning this clone itself: One end of the junction is discordant with germline, which a read error may explain. The V call is TRBV12-5, the J call TRBJ2-5; tentative D call: TRBD2 (5 bases). Germline V gene lookup returns CDR1 LGHNT and CDR2 FRNRAP. The CDR3 has 13 residues. CDR3 DNA: TGTGCTAGTGGTTTGGCCACTGGGGAGAGAATGAACTTC. Its protein product is CASGLATGERMNF.

The chain recombines TRBV29-1 with TRBJ2-7; 11 bases agree with TRBD2. The CDR3 length is 14 residues. Germline assignment: CDR1 SQVTM and CDR2 ANQGSEA. V was clipped by 7 bases and J by 2 bases; unmatched bases: 7. The CDR3 spells CSAVGTSGTYEQYF. For the CDR3, the DNA is TGCAGCGCGGTAGGGACTAGCGGAACCTACGAGCAGTACTTC.

J is TRBJ1-1 and V is TRBV28, with 7 bases lining up with TRBD1. Germline lookup yields CDR1 MDHEN and CDR2 SYDVKM. The CDR3 extends over 15 amino acids. V lost 2 bases to trimming and J lost 6 bases; unmatched junction nucleotides: 9. CDR3 in DNA: TGTGCCAGCAGTTTACTGGACAGGCTTCGCGCTGAAGCTTTCTTT. It codes for CASSLLDRLRAEAFF.

This chain uses TRBV4-3 with TRBJ2-2; D unclear. Trimming pared 3 bases from V and 3 bases from J, leaving 8 bases between. CDR1 and CDR2 from the germline V gene are LGHNA and YSLEER. The CDR3 covers 14 residues. The CDR3 protein is CASSQSSYTGELFF. As DNA, the CDR3 is TGCGCCAGCAGCCAGAGCTCATACACCGGGGAGCTGTTTTTT.

The rearrangement uses TRBV6-1 and TRBJ1-5; 7 bases line up with TRBD1. Germline values: CDR1 MNHNS, CDR2 SASEGT. Losses at the gene ends were 7 bases for V and 2 bases for J; bases not matched to a gene: 5. The CDR3 is 14 residues long. CDR3 loop: CASTRQGGNQPQHF. For the CDR3, the DNA is TGTGCCAGCACGAGACAGGGCGGCAATCAGCCCCAGCATTTT.

This chain connects TRBV5-1 to TRBJ1-3; perhaps TRBD1 as D (5 bases). Germline CDR1 and CDR2: SGHRS and YFSETQ. V shed 4 bases and J shed 0 bases, with 8 bases lying between them. This CDR3 contains 14 residues. For the CDR3, the DNA is TGCGCCAGCAGCGCCGGGACCTCTGGAAACACCATATATTTT. Translation gives CASSAGTSGNTIYF. Supplemented by reference TRBV5-1 and TRBJ1-3, the full variable domain reads KAGVTQTPRYLIKTRGQQVTLSCSPISGHRSVSWYQQTPGQGLQFLFEYFSETQRNKGNFPGRFSGRQFSNSRSEMNVSTLELGDSALYLCASSAGTSGNTIYFGEGSWLTVV.

The rearrangement joins TRBV4-1 to TRBJ2-1; 14 nucleotides align to TRBD2. Germline CDR1 is MGHRA and CDR2 is YSYEKL. The CDR3 is 16 amino acids. V trimming: 4 bases; J trimming: 7 bases; junction bases outside the gene matches: 6. The CDR3 nucleotides read TGCGCCAGCAGCCTTCTCGGGACTAGCGGGAGAAATGAGCAGTTCTTC. This gives the protein CASSLLGTSGRNEQFF.

This chain uses TRBV27 with TRBJ1-1; D uncertain. There are 18 residues in the CDR3. Germline CDR1 MNHEY, CDR2 SMNVEV (reference sequence). Between the trimmed V and J ends, which lost 0 bases and 4 bases, there was a span of 21 bases. DNA for the CDR3: TGTGCCAGCAGTTTATCGTCGGCAGTAATACCTTGGGGCACTGAAGCTTTCTTT. Amino acid sequence: CASSLSSAVIPWGTEAFF.

The CDR3 loop reads CASSYLGHNNEQFF. For the CDR3, the DNA is TGTGCCAGCAGTTACCTGGGTCACAACAATGAGCAGTTCTTC. The chain carries TRBV6-6 and TRBJ2-1; D is uncertain. Trimming left V 2 bases short and J 5 bases short, with 10 bases between. The CDR3 has 14 amino acids. Germline loops: CDR1 MNHNY, CDR2 SVGAGI (reference sequence).

The V gene is TRBV5-1, the J gene TRBJ2-7; D ambiguous. V was clipped by 4 bases and J by 4 bases, with 12 bases between them. CDR3 length: 13 amino acids. The germline CDR1 and CDR2 sequences are SGHRS and YFSETQ. The CDR3 reads CASSRSVQYEQYF. CDR3 coding DNA: TGCGCCAGCAGCAGGTCAGTCCAGTACGAGCAGTACTTC.

V gene TRBV5-1 combines with J gene TRBJ1-2, with D tentatively TRBD1 (5 bases). Germline V lookup: CDR1 SGHRS, CDR2 YFSETQ. V dropped 1 base and J dropped 8 bases, with 18 bases sitting between them. The CDR3 consists of 15 residues. Here the CDR3 reads CASSLTDVGHKGYTF. The DNA for the CDR3 is TGCGCCAGCAGCTTGACGGACGTGGGGCACAAAGGCTACACCTTC.

The rearrangement joins TRBV2 to TRBJ2-5; possibly TRBD2 for D (6 bases). The germline V gene has CDR1 SNHLY and CDR2 FYNNEI. Trimming took 7 bases from V and 4 from J, leaving 13 bases between them. This CDR3 is built from 13 residues. CDR3 amino acids: CASTRLVLETQYF. The CDR3 DNA sequence: TGTGCCAGCACCAGACTAGTATTAGAGACCCAGTACTTC.

The chain combines TRBV30 with TRBJ1-5; 10 bases map to TRBD1. Trimming took 2 bases from V and 2 from J; bases not matched to a gene: 12. This CDR3 has 18 residues. Germline V lookup: CDR1 GTSNPN, CDR2 SVGIG (reference sequence). The CDR3 DNA reads as TGTGCCTGGAGTAGACGGGGGACAGGGGCCCTAGGCAATCAGCCCCAGCATTTT. This encodes CAWSRRGTGALGNQPQHF.

J is TRBJ2-2 and V is TRBV5-4; D perhaps matches TRBD2 (6 bases). Trimming shortened V by 3 bases and J by 5 bases, and 17 bases separated the two germline ends. Germline V lookup: CDR1 SGHNT, CDR2 YYREEE (reference sequence). CDR3 size: 16 residues. The CDR3 sequence is CASSSQVAGGTGELFF. For the CDR3, the DNA is TGTGCCAGCAGCTCCCAAGTAGCCGGGGGAACCGGGGAGCTGTTTTTT.

The V gene is TRBV27, the J gene TRBJ2-1, with D unclear. The CDR3 has 13 residues. Germline V lookup: CDR1 MNHEY, CDR2 SMNVEV (reference sequence). V lost 3 bases and J 6 bases, leaving 9 bases between the germline ends. The CDR3, as DNA: TGTGCCAGCAGTTTCAATTGGGGCAATGAGCAGTTCTTC. This encodes CASSFNWGNEQFF.

This chain connects TRBV10-1 to TRBJ1-6; a weak D match, TRBD1 (5 bases). Germline V gene data show CDR1 as WNHNN and CDR2 as SYGVQD (reference sequence). The length of the CDR3 is 14 residues. Deletions cut 6 bases from V and 7 bases from J, with 13 bases between. Here the CDR3 reads CASSPGTDNSPLHF. CDR3 bases: TGCGCCAGCAGCCCAGGGACCGACAATTCACCCCTCCACTTT.

In regard to this clone: Other DNA sequences in this sample translate to the same CDR3. The chain couples TRBV7-6 to TRBJ1-1; the match to TRBD1 covers 7 bases. Per germline, CDR1 SGHVS and CDR2 FNYEAQ. The CDR3 extends over 14 amino acids. Trimming cost V 5 bases and J 0 bases; bases outside gene matches: 3. The CDR3 protein is CASSPTGLNTEAFF. Here the CDR3 DNA reads TGTGCCAGCAGCCCGACAGGGTTGAACACTGAAGCTTTCTTT.

The rearrangement links TRBV28 to TRBJ1-5; a weak D match, TRBD1 (6 bases). This CDR3 contains 15 residues. Per germline, CDR1 MDHEN and CDR2 SYDVKM. Between the trimmed V and J ends, which lost 2 bases and 5 bases, there was a span of 13 bases. CDR3 sequence: CASSLTGAQDQPQHF. CDR3 bases: TGTGCCAGCAGTTTAACGGGGGCGCAGGATCAGCCCCAGCATTTT. Full variable domain (remainder filled in from reference TRBV28 and TRBJ1-5): DVKVTQSSRYLVKRTGEKVFLECVQDMDHENMFWYRQDPGLGLRLIYFSYDVKMKEKGDIPEGYSVSREKKERFSLILESASTNQTSMYLCASSLTGAQDQPQHFGDGTRLSIL.

V gene TRBV19 combines with J gene TRBJ1-1, with D perhaps matching TRBD1 (6 bases). The V and J ends lost 9 bases and 5 bases respectively, with 19 bases between them. The germline V gene encodes CDR1 LNHDA and CDR2 SQIVND (reference sequence). The CDR3 length is 14 residues. This chain's CDR3 is CASARGGAGTEAFF. The CDR3 bases are TGTGCCAGCGCGAGAGGGGGGGCTGGGACTGAAGCTTTCTTT.

This chain uses TRBV27 with TRBJ1-6; D is unresolved. V was trimmed by 4 bases and J by 9 bases, leaving 16 bases between them. Germline values: CDR1 MNHEY, CDR2 SMNVEV (reference sequence). This CDR3 has 15 amino acids. The CDR3 sequence is CASSYGGSGISPLHF. The DNA of the CDR3 is TGTGCCAGCAGTTACGGTGGGTCTGGGATTTCACCCCTCCACTTT.